A selection of T cell receptor beta chains follows, all from one sample in a study of shared clonotypes between healthy human individuals. Using immunoSEQ multiplex PCR, the repertoire was profiled, and TCRdb retains in-frame clones only, with some absent. The sample includes about 360,000 clones, less than 85% seen only once; the top ten take about 10%. The specimen was memory CD4+ T cells sorted from blood. All receptors come from a young man in good health. CDR3s include the opening cysteine and the closing phenylalanine or tryptophan. The D gene is left open where the match is weak. Clone size is stated in some rows and not others, as once, few, many or a class when expanded.

size	V	D	J	CDR3	DNA
.	TRBV2	TRBD1	TRBJ2-7	CASRDRAPYEQYF	TGTGCCAGCCGAGACAGGGCTCCCTACGAGCAGTACTTC
.	TRBV6-1	.	TRBJ2-2	CASSAPPGVPGGYTGELFF	TGTGCCAGCAGTGCCCCCCCGGGCGTGCCAGGGGGGTATACCGGGGAGCTGTTTTTT
.	TRBV28	.	TRBJ1-1	CASSLGGGAGMSEAFF	TGTGCCAGCAGTTTAGGGGGCGGGGCAGGAATGTCTGAAGCTTTCTTT
once	TRBV5-1	.	TRBJ2-7	CASSLTLITGKQYF	TGCGCCAGCAGCTTAACACTTATTACGGGGAAGCAGTACTTC
.	TRBV4-1	.	TRBJ2-1	CASRLQGSNNEQFF	TGCGCCAGCAGGTTACAGGGATCCAACAATGAGCAGTTCTTC
few	TRBV28	TRBD1	TRBJ2-4	CASRHQGDRIQYF	TGTGCCAGCAGACACCAGGGGGATCGCATTCAGTACTTC
.	TRBV28	.	TRBJ2-3	CASSLGGALISTDTQYF	TGTGCCAGCAGTTTAGGAGGAGCCCTAATAAGCACAGATACGCAGTATTTT
.	TRBV7-2	.	TRBJ2-3	CASQWRGFTDTQYF	TGTGCCAGCCAATGGAGGGGCTTCACAGATACGCAGTATTTT
.	TRBV5-4	TRBD2	TRBJ2-5	CASSYRLAGAETQYF	TGTGCCAGCAGCTACAGACTAGCGGGAGCAGAGACCCAGTACTTC
.	TRBV7-2	.	TRBJ1-5	CASSLRGRGNQPQHF	TGTGCCAGCAGCTTACGAGGCAGGGGTAATCAGCCCCAGCATTTT
.	TRBV5-4	.	TRBJ2-1	CASSLQGVNEQFF	TGTGCCAGCAGCTTACAGGGAGTCAATGAGCAGTTCTTC
.	TRBV7-2	TRBD1	TRBJ2-2	CASSLGGGRGTGELFF	TGTGCCAGCAGCTTAGGAGGGGGCCGCGGCACCGGGGAGCTGTTTTTT
.	TRBV18	.	TRBJ2-5	CASSPLPRGETQYF	TGTGCCAGCTCACCATTGCCTAGGGGTGAGACCCAGTACTTC
.	TRBV23-1	.	TRBJ2-7	CASSINQSGGLSYEQYF	TGCGCCAGCAGTATCAATCAGAGTGGGGGCCTCTCCTACGAGCAGTACTTC
.	TRBV5-1	TRBD1	TRBJ2-5	CASSDPQGAGETQYF	TGCGCCAGCAGCGACCCACAGGGGGCGGGGGAGACCCAGTACTTC
.	TRBV5-1	.	TRBJ1-2	CASSLSHSYGYTF	TGCGCCAGCAGCTTGAGCCACAGCTATGGCTACACCTTC
.	TRBV4-3	.	TRBJ2-1	CASRGTKGSSYNEQFF	TGCGCCAGCAGAGGGACCAAAGGATCATCCTACAATGAGCAGTTCTTC
.	TRBV28	.	TRBJ2-7	CASSFGSPSYEQYF	TGTGCCAGCAGTTTCGGTAGCCCCTCCTACGAGCAGTACTTC